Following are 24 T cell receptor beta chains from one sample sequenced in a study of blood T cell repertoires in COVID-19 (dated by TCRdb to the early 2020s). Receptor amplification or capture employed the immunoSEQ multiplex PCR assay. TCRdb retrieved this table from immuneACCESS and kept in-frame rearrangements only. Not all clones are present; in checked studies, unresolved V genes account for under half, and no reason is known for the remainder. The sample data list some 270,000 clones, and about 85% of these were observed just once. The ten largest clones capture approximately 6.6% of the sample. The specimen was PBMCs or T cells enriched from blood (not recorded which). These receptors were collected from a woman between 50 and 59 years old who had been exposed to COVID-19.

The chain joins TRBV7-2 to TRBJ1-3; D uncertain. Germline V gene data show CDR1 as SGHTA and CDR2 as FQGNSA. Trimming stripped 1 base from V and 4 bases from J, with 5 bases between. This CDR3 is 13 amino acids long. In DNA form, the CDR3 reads TGTGCCAGCAGCTTAGTTGCGGGAAACACCATATATTTT. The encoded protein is CASSLVAGNTIYF.

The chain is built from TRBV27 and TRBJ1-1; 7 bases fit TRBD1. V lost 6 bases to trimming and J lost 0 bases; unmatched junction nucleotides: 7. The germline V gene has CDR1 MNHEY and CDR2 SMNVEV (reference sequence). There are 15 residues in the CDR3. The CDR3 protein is CASRLGGAMNTEAFF. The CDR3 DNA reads TGTGCCAGCAGGCTAGGGGGCGCGATGAACACTGAAGCTTTCTTT.

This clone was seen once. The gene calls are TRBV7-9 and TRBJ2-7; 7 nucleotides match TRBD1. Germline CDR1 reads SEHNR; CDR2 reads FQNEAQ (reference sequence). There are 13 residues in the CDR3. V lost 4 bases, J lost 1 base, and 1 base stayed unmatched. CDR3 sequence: CASSSQGSYEQYF. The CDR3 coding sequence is TGTGCCAGCAGCTCACAGGGGTCCTACGAGCAGTACTTC.

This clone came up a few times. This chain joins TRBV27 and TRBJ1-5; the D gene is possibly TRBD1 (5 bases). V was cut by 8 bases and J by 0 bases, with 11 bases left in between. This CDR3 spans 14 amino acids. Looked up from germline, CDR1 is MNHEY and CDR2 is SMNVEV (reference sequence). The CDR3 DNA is TGTGCCAGCGGCAGGGATTATAGCAATCAGCCCCAGCATTTT. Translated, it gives CASGRDYSNQPQHF.

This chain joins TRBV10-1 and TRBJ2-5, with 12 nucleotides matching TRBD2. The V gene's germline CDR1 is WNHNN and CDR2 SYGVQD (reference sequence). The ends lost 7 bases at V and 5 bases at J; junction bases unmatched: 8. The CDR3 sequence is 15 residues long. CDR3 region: CASNRLAGVWETQYF. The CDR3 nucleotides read TGCGCCAGCAATCGACTAGCGGGGGTTTGGGAGACCCAGTACTTC.

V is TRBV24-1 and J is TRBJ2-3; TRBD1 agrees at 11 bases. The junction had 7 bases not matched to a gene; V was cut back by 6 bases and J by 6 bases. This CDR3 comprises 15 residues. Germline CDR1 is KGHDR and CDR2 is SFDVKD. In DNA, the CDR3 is TGTGCCACCAGTCCTTCCGGGACAGGGGGGGATACGCAGTATTTT. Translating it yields CATSPSGTGGDTQYF.

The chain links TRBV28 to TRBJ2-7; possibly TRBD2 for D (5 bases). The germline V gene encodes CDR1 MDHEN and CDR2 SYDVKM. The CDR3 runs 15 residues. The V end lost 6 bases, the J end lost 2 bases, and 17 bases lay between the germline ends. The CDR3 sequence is CASRTQASSPYEQYF. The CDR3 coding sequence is TGTGCCAGCAGAACCCAGGCTAGCTCACCCTACGAGCAGTACTTC. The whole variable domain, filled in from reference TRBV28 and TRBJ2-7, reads DVKVTQSSRYLVKRTGEKVFLECVQDMDHENMFWYRQDPGLGLRLIYFSYDVKMKEKGDIPEGYSVSREKKERFSLILESASTNQTSMYLCASRTQASSPYEQYFGPGTRLTVT.

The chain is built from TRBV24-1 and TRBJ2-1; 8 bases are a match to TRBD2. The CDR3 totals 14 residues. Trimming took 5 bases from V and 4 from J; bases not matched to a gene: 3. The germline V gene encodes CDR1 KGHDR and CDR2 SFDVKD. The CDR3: CATSARGGYNEQFF. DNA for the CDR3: TGTGCCACCAGTGCTCGGGGGGGTTACAATGAGCAGTTCTTC.

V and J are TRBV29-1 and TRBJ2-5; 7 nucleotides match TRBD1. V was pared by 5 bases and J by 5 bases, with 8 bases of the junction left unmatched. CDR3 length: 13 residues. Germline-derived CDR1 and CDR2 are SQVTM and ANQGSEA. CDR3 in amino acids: CSVTRGLGETQYF. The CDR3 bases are TGCAGCGTTACCAGGGGGTTGGGGGAGACCCAGTACTTC.

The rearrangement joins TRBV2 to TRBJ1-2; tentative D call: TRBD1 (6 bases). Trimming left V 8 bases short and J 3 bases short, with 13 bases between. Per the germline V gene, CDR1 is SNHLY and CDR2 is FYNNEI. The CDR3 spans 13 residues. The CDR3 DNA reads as TGTGCCAGCGATCGGGACATAGACTATGGCTACACCTTC. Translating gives CASDRDIDYGYTF. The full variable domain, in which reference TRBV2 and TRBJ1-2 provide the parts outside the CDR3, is EPEVTQTPSHQVTQMGQEVILRCVPISNHLYFYWYRQILGQKVEFLVSFYNNEISEKSEIFDDQFSVERPDGSNFTLKIRSTKLEDSAMYFCASDRDIDYGYTFGSGTRLTVV.

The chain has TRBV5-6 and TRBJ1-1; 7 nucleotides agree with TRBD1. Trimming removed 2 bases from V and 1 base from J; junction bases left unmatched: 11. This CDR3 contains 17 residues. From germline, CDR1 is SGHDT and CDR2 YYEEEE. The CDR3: CASSFYDRALPNTEAFF. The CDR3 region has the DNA TGTGCCAGCAGCTTCTACGACAGGGCCCTACCGAACACTGAAGCTTTCTTT.

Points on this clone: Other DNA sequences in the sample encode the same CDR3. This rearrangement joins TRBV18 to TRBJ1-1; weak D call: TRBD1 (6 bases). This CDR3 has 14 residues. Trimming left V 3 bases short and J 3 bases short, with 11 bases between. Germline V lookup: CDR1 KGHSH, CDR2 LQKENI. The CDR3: CASSPEGGDTEAFF. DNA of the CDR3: TGTGCCAGCTCACCCGAGGGGGGGGACACTGAAGCTTTCTTT.

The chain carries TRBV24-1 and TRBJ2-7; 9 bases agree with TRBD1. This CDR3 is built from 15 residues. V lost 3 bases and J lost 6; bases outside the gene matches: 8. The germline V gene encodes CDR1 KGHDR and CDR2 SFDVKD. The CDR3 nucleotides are TGTGCCACCAGTGATACCGGGACAGGGAGGACCGAGCAGTACTTC. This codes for CATSDTGTGRTEQYF.

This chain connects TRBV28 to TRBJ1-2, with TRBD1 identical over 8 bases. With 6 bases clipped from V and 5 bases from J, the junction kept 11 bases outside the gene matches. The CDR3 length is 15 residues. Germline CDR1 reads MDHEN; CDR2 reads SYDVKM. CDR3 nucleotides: TGTGCCAGCAGACCTTCCAGGGGGCTGGGGTATGGCTACACCTTC. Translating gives CASRPSRGLGYGYTF.

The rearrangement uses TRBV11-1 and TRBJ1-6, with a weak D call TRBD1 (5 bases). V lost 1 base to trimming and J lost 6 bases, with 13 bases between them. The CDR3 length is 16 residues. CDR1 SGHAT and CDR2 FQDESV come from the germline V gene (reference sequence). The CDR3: CASSLVAGPVNSPLHF. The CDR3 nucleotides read TGTGCCAGCAGCTTAGTTGCGGGACCGGTTAATTCACCCCTCCACTTT.

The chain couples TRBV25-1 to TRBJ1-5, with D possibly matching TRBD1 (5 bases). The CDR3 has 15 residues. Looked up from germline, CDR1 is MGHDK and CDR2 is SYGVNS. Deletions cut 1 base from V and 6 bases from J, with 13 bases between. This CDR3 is CASSEFGGTGQPQHF. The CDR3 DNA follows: TGTGCCAGCAGTGAATTCGGTGGTACAGGTCAGCCCCAGCATTTT. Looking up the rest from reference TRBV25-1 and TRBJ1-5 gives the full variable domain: EADIYQTPRYLVIGTGKKITLECSQTMGHDKMYWYQQDPGMELHLIHYSYGVNSTEKGDLSSESTVSRIRTEHFPLTLESARPSHTSQYLCASSEFGGTGQPQHFGDGTRLSIL.

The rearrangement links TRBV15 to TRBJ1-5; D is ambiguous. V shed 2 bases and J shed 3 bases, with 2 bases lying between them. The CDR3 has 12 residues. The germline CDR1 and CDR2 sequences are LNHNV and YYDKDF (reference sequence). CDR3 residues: CATSRYNQPQHF. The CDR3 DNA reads TGTGCCACCAGCAGATACAATCAGCCCCAGCATTTT.

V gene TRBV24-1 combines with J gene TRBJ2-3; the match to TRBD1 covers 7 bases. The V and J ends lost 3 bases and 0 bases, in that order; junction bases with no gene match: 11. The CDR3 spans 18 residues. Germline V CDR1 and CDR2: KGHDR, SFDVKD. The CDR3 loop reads CATSDPGTVLSSTDTQYF. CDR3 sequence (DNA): TGTGCCACCAGTGATCCGGGGACAGTTTTGTCTAGCACAGATACGCAGTATTTT.

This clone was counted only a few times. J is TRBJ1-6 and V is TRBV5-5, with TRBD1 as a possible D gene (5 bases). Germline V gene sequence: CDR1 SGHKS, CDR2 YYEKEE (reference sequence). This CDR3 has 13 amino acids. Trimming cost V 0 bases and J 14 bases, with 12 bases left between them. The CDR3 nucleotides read TGTGCCAGCAGCTTGGGGGGGACGGGGGCCCTCCACTTT. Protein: CASSLGGTGALHF.

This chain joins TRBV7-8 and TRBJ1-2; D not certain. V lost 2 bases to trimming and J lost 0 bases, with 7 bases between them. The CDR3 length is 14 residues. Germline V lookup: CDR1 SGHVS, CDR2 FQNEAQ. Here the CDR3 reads CASSLSQSNYGYTF. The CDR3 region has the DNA TGTGCCAGCAGCTTATCTCAGTCTAACTATGGCTACACCTTC.

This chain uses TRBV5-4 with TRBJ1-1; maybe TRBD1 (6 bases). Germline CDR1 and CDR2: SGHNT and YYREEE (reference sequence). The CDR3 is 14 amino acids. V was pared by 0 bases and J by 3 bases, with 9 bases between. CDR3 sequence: CASSLETGYTEAFF. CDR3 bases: TGTGCCAGCAGCTTGGAGACAGGCTACACTGAAGCTTTCTTT.

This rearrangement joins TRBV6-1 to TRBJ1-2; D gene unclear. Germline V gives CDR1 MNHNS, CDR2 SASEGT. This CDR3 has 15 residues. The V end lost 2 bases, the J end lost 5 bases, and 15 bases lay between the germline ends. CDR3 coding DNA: TGTGCCAGCAGTGAACCCCTCAGGCGCCGGTATGGCTACACCTTC. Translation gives CASSEPLRRRYGYTF.

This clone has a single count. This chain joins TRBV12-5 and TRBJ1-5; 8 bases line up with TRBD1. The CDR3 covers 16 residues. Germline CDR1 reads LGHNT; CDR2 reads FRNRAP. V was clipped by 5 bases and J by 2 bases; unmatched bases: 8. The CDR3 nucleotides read TGTGCTAGTGGTATGGGGACAGGATATGGCAATCAGCCCCAGCATTTT. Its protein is CASGMGTGYGNQPQHF.

This chain's CDR3 is CASSQALGGDDYGYTF. The CDR3 nucleotides are TGTGCCAGCAGCCAAGCGTTAGGGGGGGACGACTATGGCTACACCTTC. This chain links TRBV4-2 with TRBJ1-2; D is perhaps TRBD1 (6 bases). Trimming removed 1 base from V and 3 bases from J, with 15 bases in between. CDR3 length: 16 residues. In germline, CDR1 is LGHNA, CDR2 YNFKEQ.